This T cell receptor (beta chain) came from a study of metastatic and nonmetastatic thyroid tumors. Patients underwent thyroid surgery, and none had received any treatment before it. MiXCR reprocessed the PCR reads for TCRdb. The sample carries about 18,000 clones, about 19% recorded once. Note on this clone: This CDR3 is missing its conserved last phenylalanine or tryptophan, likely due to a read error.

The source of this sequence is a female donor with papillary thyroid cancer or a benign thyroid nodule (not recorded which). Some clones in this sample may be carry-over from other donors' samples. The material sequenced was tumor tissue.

This CDR3 reads CSASDGQSSYEQYI. The CDR3 region has the DNA TGCAGTGCTAGCGACGGACAGAGCTCCTACGAGCAGTACATC. The chain recombines TRBV20-1 with TRBJ2-7, with D possibly TRBD1 on 6 matching bases. V lost 3 bases and J lost 0, with 12 bases in between. CDR3 length: 14 amino acids. Germline V gene data show CDR1 as DFQATT and CDR2 as SNEGSKA (reference sequence).